This T cell receptor beta chain was recovered during a study of blood T cells in healthy people across ages. A second PCR of about 7 to 12 cycles used a sample-barcoded 5' primer and a J-beta primer mix. One entry per CDR3 protein, called by TCRdb with MiXCR from the 5' RACE reads. This sample carries approximately 800,000 distinct CDR3 sequences, roughly 40% of them seen once, and the ten largest clones take 10% to 15%. Germline V lookup: CDR1 DFQATT, CDR2 SNEGSKA (reference sequence). V lost 0 bases and J 6 bases, leaving 15 bases between the germline ends. This CDR3 has 14 amino acids. The sequencing input was blood. The rearrangement joins TRBV20-1 to TRBJ2-7; the D gene is possibly TRBD1 (5 bases). The clonotype was recovered from a man younger than 30 in good health. For the CDR3, the DNA is TGCAGTGCTAGAGAAGGGAAGGGGTGGGGCGAGCAGTACTTC. Residues: CSAREGKGWGEQYF.